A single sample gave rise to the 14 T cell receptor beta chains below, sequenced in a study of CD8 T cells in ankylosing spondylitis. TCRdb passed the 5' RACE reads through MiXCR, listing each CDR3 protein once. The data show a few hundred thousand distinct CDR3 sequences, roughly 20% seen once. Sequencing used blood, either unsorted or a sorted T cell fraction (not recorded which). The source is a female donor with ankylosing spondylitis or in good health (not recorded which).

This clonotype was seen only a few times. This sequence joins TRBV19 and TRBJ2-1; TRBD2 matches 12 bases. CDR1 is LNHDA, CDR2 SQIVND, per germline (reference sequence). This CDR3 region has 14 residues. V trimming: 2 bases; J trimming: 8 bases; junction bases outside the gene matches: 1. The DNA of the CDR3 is TGTGCCAGTAGTATAACTAGCGGGGGGTATGAGCAGTTCTTC. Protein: CASSITSGGYEQFF. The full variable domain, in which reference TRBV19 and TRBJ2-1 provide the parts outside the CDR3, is DGGITQSPKYLFRKEGQNVTLSCEQNLNHDAMYWYRQDPGQGLRLIYYSQIVNDFQKGDIAEGYSVSREKKESFPLTVTSAQKNPTAFYLCASSITSGGYEQFFGPGTRLTVL.

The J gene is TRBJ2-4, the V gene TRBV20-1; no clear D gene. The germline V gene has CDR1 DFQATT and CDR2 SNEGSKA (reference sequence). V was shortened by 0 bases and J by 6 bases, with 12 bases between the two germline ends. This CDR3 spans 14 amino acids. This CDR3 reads CSAREGNLGNIQYF. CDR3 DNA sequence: TGCAGTGCTAGAGAGGGGAATCTGGGAAACATTCAGTACTTC.

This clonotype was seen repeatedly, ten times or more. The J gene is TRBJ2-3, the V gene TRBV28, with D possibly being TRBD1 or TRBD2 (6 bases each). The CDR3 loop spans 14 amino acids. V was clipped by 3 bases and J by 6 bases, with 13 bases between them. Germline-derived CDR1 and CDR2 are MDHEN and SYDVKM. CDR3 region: CASSFGGGRDTQYF. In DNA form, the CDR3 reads TGTGCCAGCAGTTTCGGTGGGGGGCGGGATACGCAGTATTTT.

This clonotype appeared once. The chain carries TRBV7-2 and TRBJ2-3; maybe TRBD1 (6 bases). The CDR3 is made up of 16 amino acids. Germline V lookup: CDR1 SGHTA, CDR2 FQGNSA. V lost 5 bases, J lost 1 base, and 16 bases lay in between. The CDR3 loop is CASSPLQGRGTDTQYF. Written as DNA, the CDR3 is TGTGCCAGCAGCCCACTACAGGGCCGGGGCACAGATACGCAGTATTTT.

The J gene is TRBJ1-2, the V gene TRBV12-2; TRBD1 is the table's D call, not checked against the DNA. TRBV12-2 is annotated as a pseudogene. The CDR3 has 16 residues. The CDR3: CASRLVCGQFFYGYTF. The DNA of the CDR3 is TGTGCAAGTCGCTTAGTTTGCGGACAGTTCTTCTATGGCTACACCTTC.

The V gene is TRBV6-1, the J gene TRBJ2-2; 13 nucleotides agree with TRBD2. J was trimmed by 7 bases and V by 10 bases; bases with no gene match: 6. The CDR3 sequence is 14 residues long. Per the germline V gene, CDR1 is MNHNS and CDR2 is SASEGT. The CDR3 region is CATSGLAGIGELFF. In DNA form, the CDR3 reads TGTGCCACCTCGGGACTAGCGGGAATCGGGGAGCTGTTTTTT.

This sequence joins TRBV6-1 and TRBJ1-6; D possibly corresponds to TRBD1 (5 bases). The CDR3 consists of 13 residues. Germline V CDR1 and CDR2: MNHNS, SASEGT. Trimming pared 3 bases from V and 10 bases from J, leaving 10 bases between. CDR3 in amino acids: CASSDRVGSPLHF. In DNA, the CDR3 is TGTGCCAGCAGTGACAGGGTCGGGTCACCCCTCCACTTT.

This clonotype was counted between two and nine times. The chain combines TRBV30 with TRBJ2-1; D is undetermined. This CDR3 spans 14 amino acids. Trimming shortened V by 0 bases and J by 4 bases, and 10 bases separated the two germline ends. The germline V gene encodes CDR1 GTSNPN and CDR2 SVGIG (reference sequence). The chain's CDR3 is CAWSVRSGYNEQFF. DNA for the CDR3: TGTGCCTGGAGTGTAAGGTCCGGTTACAATGAGCAGTTCTTC.

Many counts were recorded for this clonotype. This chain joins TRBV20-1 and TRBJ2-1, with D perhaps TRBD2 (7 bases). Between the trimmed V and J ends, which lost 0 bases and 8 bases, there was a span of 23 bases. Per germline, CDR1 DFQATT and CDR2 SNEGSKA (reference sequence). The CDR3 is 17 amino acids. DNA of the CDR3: TGCAGTGCTAGAGACCTATTAGGGGGAGCGGGGCGAGATGAGCAGTTCTTC. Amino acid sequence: CSARDLLGGAGRDEQFF.

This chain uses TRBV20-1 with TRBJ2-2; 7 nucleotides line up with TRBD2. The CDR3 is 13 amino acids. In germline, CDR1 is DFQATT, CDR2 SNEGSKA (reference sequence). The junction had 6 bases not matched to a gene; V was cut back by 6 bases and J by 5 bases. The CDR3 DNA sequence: TGCAGTGCCCCTCGGACTAGGACCGGGGAGCTGTTTTTT. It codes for CSAPRTRTGELFF.

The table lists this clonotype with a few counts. CDR3 DNA: TGCAGTGCTAGAATTACGGGAATTCCAGATACGCAGTATTTT. Its protein product is CSARITGIPDTQYF. V and J are TRBV20-1 and TRBJ2-3, with a possible D match to TRBD2 (5 bases). V lost 2 bases, J lost 4 bases, and 13 bases lay in between. The V gene's germline CDR1 is DFQATT and CDR2 SNEGSKA (reference sequence). This CDR3 region has 14 residues.

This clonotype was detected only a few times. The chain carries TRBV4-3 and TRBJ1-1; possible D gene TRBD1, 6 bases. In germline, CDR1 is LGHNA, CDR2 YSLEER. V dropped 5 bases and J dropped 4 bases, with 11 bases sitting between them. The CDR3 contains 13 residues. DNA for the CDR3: TGCGCCAGCAGCGCAGACAGGCTCACTGAAGCTTTCTTT. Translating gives CASSADRLTEAFF.

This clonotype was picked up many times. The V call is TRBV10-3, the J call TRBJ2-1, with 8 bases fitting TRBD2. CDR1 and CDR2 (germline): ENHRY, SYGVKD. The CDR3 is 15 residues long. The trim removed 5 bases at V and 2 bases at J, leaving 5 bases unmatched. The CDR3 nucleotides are TGTGCCATCAGTCTCGGACTAGCAACCTACAATGAGCAGTTCTTC. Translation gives CAISLGLATYNEQFF.

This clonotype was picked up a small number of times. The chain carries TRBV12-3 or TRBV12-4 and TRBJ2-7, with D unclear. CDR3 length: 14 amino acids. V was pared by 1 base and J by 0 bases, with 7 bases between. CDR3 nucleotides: TGTGCCAGCAGTTTAGTGCGGAACTCCTACGAGCAGTACTTC. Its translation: CASSLVRNSYEQYF.